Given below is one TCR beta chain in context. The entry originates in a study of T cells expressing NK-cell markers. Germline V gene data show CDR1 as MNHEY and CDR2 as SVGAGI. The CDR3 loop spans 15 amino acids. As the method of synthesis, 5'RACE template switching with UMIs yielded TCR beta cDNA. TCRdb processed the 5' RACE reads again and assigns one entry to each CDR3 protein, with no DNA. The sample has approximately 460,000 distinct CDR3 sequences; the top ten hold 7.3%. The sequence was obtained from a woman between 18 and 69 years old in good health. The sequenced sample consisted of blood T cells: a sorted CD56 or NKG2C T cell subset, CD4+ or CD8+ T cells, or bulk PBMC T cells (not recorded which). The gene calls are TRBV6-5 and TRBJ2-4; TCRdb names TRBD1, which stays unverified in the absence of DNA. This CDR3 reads CASSYLGGTKNIQYF.